What follows is one TCR beta chain and its context. Other DNA variants within this sample encode the same CDR3. In the original analysis: For nucleated cells, counts were estimated from reference gene primer amplification. Data came from immunoSEQ multiplex PCR; TCRdb stores just in-frame clones and leaves some out. V, J and clone size derive from that table, while D and trimming were established from the DNA sequence. The table includes roughly 430,000 clones, 70% to 90% detected once. These data originate in a study of blood T cell repertoires in COVID-19. This CDR3 has 13 residues. Trimming cost V 1 base and J 4 bases, with 7 bases left between them. Germline V gene sequence: CDR1 SNHLY, CDR2 FYNNEI.

Input material: PBMCs or T cells enriched from blood (not recorded which). The clonotype originates from a woman between 40 and 50 years old with acute COVID-19. The V and J genes are TRBV2 and TRBJ1-2; maybe TRBD1 (5 bases). DNA for the CDR3: TGTGCCAGCAGTGAAGGCAGGGCCTATGGCTACACCTTC. It specifies CASSEGRAYGYTF.